These 5 T cell receptor beta chains share one sample of origin, sequenced in a study of blood T cell repertoires in COVID-19. Data came from immunoSEQ multiplex PCR; TCRdb stores just in-frame clones and leaves some out. The sample lists a few hundred thousand clones, 85% occurring once. Material for sequencing was peripheral blood. Every receptor here comes from a woman aged 18-29 years with acute or convalescent COVID-19.

The J gene is TRBJ1-5, the V gene TRBV9, with D tentatively TRBD1 (6 bases). This CDR3 contains 14 residues. CDR1 SGDLS and CDR2 YYNGEE come from the germline V gene. The V and J ends lost 2 bases and 4 bases respectively, with 10 bases between them. The CDR3, as DNA: TGTGCCAGCAGCGTTGGGGACACAAATCAGCCCCAGCATTTT. Its protein is CASSVGDTNQPQHF. The full variable domain, in which reference TRBV9 and TRBJ1-5 provide the parts outside the CDR3, is DSGVTQTPKHLITATGQRVTLRCSPRSGDLSVYWYQQSLDQGLQFLIQYYNGEERAKGNILERFSAQQFPDLHSELNLSSLELGDSALYFCASSVGDTNQPQHFGDGTRLSIL.

The chain is built from TRBV12-3 or TRBV12-4 and TRBJ1-2; perhaps TRBD1 as D (5 bases). The V gene lost 3 bases and the J gene lost 7 bases, with 9 bases spanning the gap. The CDR3 has 12 residues. CDR3 sequence reads: CASSFGGAGYTF. Here the CDR3 DNA reads TGTGCCAGCAGTTTTGGAGGGGCTGGCTACACCTTC.

The rearrangement uses TRBV10-3 and TRBJ2-5; possibly TRBD2 for D (5 bases). There are 14 residues in the CDR3. Looked up from germline, CDR1 is ENHRY and CDR2 is SYGVKD. Trimming took off 2 bases at V and 4 bases at J, with 11 bases between the two ends. CDR3 loop: CAISEGVEGETQYF. In DNA form, the CDR3 reads TGTGCCATCAGTGAGGGAGTTGAGGGAGAGACCCAGTACTTC.

This chain connects TRBV24-1 to TRBJ1-5, with D possibly matching TRBD1 (6 bases). The CDR3 runs 15 residues. Germline V gene data show CDR1 as KGHDR and CDR2 as SFDVKD. Trimming stripped 7 bases from V and 1 base from J, with 13 bases between. This CDR3 is CATRQSQGSNQPQHF. The CDR3 coding sequence is TGTGCCACCAGACAATCACAGGGAAGCAATCAGCCCCAGCATTTT.

This clone was found once. The chain carries TRBV11-3 and TRBJ2-1, with 10 bases lining up with TRBD2. This CDR3 region has 16 residues. CDR1 SGHNT and CDR2 YENEEA come from the germline V gene. The V and J ends lost 5 bases and 8 bases, in that order; junction bases with no gene match: 12. The CDR3 DNA reads as TGTGCCAGCAGCGTTAGGTCTAGCGGGGGTGTGGATGAGCAGTTCTTC. Its translation is CASSVRSSGGVDEQFF.